The 12 T cell receptor beta chains listed next were all sequenced from one sample in a study of shared clonotypes between healthy human individuals. Sequencing was performed with immunoSEQ multiplex PCR; in TCRdb, only in-frame clones are kept and a portion is missing. The sample includes about 2 million clones, 90% to 95% of them seen just once. Sequences were obtained from naive CD4+ T cells sorted from blood. Subset described: CD45RA+ positively selected. Receptor source: a man aged 18 to 35 in good health.

The rearrangement joins TRBV7-2 to TRBJ2-2, with TRBD2 matching 9 bases. The V and J ends lost 3 bases and 5 bases, in that order; junction bases with no gene match: 10. The CDR3 has 17 amino acids. Looked up from germline, CDR1 is SGHTA and CDR2 is FQGNSA. This CDR3 is CASSFWVAGARTGELFF. The CDR3 coding sequence is TGTGCCAGCAGCTTTTGGGTAGCGGGGGCGCGGACCGGGGAGCTGTTTTTT.

The chain couples TRBV27 to TRBJ1-5; maybe TRBD1 (6 bases). CDR3 length: 15 amino acids. The V and J ends lost 2 bases and 7 bases respectively, with 15 bases between them. The germline V gene has CDR1 MNHEY and CDR2 SMNVEV (reference sequence). In DNA form, the CDR3 reads TGTGCCAGCAGTTTAGTGTCGGGGGGGCGGCAGCCCCAGCATTTT. Its translation: CASSLVSGGRQPQHF.

This clone appeared a single time. The J gene is TRBJ2-5, the V gene TRBV29-1; D may be TRBD2 (6 bases). The CDR3 contains 15 residues. Trimming cost V 4 bases and J 5 bases, with 20 bases left between them. CDR1 is SQVTM, CDR2 ANQGSEA, per germline. This CDR3 is CSVAQYGEVWETQYF. DNA of the CDR3: TGCAGCGTTGCACAGTACGGGGAGGTTTGGGAGACCCAGTACTTC.

About this clone itself: This CDR3 is also generated by other DNA sequences in the sample. The chain carries TRBV10-1 and TRBJ1-5; perhaps TRBD1 as D (5 bases). This CDR3 has 13 amino acids. Trimming shortened V by 3 bases and J by 4 bases, and 7 bases separated the two germline ends. The germline gives CDR1 WNHNN, CDR2 SYGVQD (reference sequence). Written as DNA, the CDR3 is TGCGCCAGCAGTGAATCAGGGAATCAGCCCCAGCATTTT. Its protein product is CASSESGNQPQHF.

V is TRBV5-1 and J is TRBJ2-2; D may match TRBD1 or TRBD2 (5 bases each). Trimming pared 7 bases from V and 2 bases from J, leaving 12 bases between. Germline V gene data show CDR1 as SGHRS and CDR2 as YFSETQ. The CDR3 extends over 14 amino acids. The CDR3 DNA is TGCGCCAGCGGACAAAGGACTAACACCGGGGAGCTGTTTTTT. Amino acid sequence: CASGQRTNTGELFF.

Note on this clone: Other DNA variants within this sample encode the same CDR3. The chain recombines TRBV5-1 with TRBJ1-1, with D hard to call. The CDR3 runs 16 residues. V lost 0 bases and J 0 bases, leaving 12 bases between the germline ends. Germline values: CDR1 SGHRS, CDR2 YFSETQ. CDR3 protein: CASSLGPSKMNTEAFF. DNA for the CDR3: TGCGCCAGCAGCTTGGGTCCGAGCAAGATGAACACTGAAGCTTTCTTT.

The rearrangement uses TRBV7-8 and TRBJ2-7; the match to TRBD2 covers 13 bases. V trimming: 4 bases; J trimming: 0 bases; junction bases outside the gene matches: 9. The germline gives CDR1 SGHVS, CDR2 FQNEAQ. The CDR3 contains 18 residues. CDR3 region: CASSSRTSGGPNSYEQYF. The CDR3 bases are TGTGCCAGCAGCTCACGGACTAGCGGGGGCCCCAACTCCTACGAGCAGTACTTC. Variable domain in full (rest from reference TRBV7-8 and TRBJ2-7): GAGVSQSPRYKVAKRGQDVALRCDPISGHVSLFWYQQALGQGPEFLTYFQNEAQLDKSGLPSDRFFAERPEGSVSTLKIQRTQQEDSAVYLCASSSRTSGGPNSYEQYFGPGTRLTVT.

The chain couples TRBV18 to TRBJ2-3; TRBD1 is a possible D gene (6 bases). V lost 5 bases and J lost 6, with 6 bases in between. Germline loops: CDR1 KGHSH, CDR2 LQKENI. The CDR3 has 11 amino acids. The CDR3 nucleotides are TGTGCCAGCTCAACAGGGGATACGCAGTATTTT. Translation gives CASSTGDTQYF.

The gene calls are TRBV9 and TRBJ2-1; TRBD2 agrees at 9 bases. Germline V lookup: CDR1 SGDLS, CDR2 YYNGEE. This CDR3 has 16 amino acids. The V segment lost 0 bases and the J segment 6 bases; nucleotides outside the gene matches: 7. The CDR3 DNA follows: TGTGCCAGCAGCGTAGCTGGTAGCGGGAGACCCAATGAGCAGTTCTTC. Residues: CASSVAGSGRPNEQFF.

This rearrangement joins TRBV7-9 to TRBJ2-7; D perhaps matches TRBD1 (5 bases). This CDR3 has 13 amino acids. Germline V gene lookup returns CDR1 SEHNR and CDR2 FQNEAQ (reference sequence). V lost 1 base to trimming and J lost 6 bases, with 10 bases between them. The CDR3 DNA sequence: TGTGCCAGCAGCTTAGTTGGAAGGGGCGAGCAGTACTTC. Its protein is CASSLVGRGEQYF.

The chain uses TRBV11-2 and TRBJ2-5, with 10 bases that match TRBD2. This CDR3 comprises 14 residues. J gave up 5 bases and V 5 bases, and 5 bases lay outside the gene matches. CDR1 and CDR2 (germline): SGHAT, FQNNGV. CDR3 nucleotides: TGTGCCAGCAGCACTACTAGCGGGGCGGAGACCCAGTACTTC. Protein: CASSTTSGAETQYF.

In the case of this clone: Distinct nucleotide sequences in the sample also encode this CDR3. The chain has TRBV6-5 and TRBJ1-1; D might be TRBD1 (6 bases). The CDR3 covers 14 residues. V gave up 5 bases and J gave up 1 base, with 11 bases separating them. Germline CDR1 and CDR2: MNHEY and SVGAGI. For the CDR3, the DNA is TGTGCCAGCAGTCGGACAGCTGGGAACACTGAAGCTTTCTTT. Amino acid sequence: CASSRTAGNTEAFF.